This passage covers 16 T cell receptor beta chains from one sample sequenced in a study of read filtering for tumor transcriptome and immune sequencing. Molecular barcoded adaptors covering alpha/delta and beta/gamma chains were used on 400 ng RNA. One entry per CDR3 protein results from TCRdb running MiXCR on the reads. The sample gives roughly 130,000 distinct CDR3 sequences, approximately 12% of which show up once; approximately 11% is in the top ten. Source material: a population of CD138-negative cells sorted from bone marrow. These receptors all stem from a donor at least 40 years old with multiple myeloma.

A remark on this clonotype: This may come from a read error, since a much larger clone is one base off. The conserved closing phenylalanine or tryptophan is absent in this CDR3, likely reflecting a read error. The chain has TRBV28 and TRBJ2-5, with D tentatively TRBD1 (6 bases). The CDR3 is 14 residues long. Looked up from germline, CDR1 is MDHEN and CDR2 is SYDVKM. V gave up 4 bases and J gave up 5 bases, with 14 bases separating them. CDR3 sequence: CASSSPTGLETQYS. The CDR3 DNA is TGTGCCAGCAGTTCTCCTACAGGGCTCGAGACCCAGTACTCC.

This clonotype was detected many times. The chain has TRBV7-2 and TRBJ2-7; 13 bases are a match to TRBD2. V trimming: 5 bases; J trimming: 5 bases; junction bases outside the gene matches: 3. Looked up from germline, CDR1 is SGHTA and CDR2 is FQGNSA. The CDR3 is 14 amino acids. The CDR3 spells CASSVGLAGDEQYF. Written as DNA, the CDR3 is TGTGCCAGCAGCGTTGGACTAGCGGGAGACGAGCAGTACTTC.

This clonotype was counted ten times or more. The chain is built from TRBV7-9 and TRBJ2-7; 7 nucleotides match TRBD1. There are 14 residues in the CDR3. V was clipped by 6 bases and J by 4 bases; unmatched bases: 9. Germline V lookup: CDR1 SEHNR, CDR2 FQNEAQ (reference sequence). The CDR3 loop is CASSLTTGEYEQYF. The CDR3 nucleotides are TGTGCCAGCAGTTTAACTACAGGGGAATACGAGCAGTACTTC.

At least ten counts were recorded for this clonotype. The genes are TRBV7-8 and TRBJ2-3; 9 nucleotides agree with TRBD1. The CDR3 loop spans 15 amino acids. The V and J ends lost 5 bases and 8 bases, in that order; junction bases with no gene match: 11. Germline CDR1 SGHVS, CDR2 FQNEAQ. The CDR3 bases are TGTGCCAGCAGCCCCCCGGGACAGGGACCCATTACGCAGTATTTT. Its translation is CASSPPGQGPITQYF. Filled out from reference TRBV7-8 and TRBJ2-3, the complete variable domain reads GAGVSQSPRYKVAKRGQDVALRCDPISGHVSLFWYQQALGQGPEFLTYFQNEAQLDKSGLPSDRFFAERPEGSVSTLKIQRTQQEDSAVYLCASSPPGQGPITQYFGPGTRLTVL.

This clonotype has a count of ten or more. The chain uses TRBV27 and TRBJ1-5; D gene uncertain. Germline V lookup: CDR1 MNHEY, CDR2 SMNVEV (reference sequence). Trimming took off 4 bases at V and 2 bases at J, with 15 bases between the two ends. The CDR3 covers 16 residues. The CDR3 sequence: CASSSREASGNQPQHF. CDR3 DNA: TGTGCCAGCAGTTCCCGGGAAGCATCTGGCAATCAGCCCCAGCATTTT.

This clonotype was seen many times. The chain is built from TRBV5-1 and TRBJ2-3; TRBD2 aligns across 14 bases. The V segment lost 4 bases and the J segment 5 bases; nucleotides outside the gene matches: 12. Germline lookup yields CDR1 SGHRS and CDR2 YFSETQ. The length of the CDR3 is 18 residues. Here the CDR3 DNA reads TGCGCCAGCAGCCCGGACCCGGGACTAGCGGGAGCTGGAGATACGCAGTATTTT. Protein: CASSPDPGLAGAGDTQYF. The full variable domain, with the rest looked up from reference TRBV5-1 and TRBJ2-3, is KAGVTQTPRYLIKTRGQQVTLSCSPISGHRSVSWYQQTPGQGLQFLFEYFSETQRNKGNFPGRFSGRQFSNSRSEMNVSTLELGDSALYLCASSPDPGLAGAGDTQYFGPGTRLTVL.

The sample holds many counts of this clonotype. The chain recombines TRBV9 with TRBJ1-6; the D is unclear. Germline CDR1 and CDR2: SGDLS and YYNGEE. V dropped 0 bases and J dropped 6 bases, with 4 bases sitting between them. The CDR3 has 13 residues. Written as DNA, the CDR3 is TGTGCCAGCAGCGTAGCAGTTAATTCACCCCTCCACTTT. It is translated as CASSVAVNSPLHF.

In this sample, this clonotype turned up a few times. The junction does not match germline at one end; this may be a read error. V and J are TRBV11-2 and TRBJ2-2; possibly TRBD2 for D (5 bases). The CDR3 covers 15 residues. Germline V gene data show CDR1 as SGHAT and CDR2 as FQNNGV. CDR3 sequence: CASSLQYTITGELLF. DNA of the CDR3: TGTGCCAGCAGCTTACAGTACACGATCACCGGGGAGCTGCTTTTT.

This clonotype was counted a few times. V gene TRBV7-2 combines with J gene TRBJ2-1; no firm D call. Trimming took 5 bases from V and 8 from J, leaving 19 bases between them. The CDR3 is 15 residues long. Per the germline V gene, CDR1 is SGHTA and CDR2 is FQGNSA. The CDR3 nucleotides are TGTGCCAGCAGCCGCCGACTTACGGATAGGGATGAGCAGTTCTTC. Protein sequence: CASSRRLTDRDEQFF.

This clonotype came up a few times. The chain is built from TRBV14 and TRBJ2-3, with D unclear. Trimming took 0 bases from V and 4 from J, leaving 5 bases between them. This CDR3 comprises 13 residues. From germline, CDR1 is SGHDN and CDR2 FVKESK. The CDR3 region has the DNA TGTGCCAGCAGCCAAGATCTGGCAGATACGCAGTATTTT. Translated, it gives CASSQDLADTQYF.

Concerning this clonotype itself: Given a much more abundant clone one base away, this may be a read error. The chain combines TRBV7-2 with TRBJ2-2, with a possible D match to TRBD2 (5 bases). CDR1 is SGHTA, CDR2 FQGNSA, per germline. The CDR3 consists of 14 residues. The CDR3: CASSFSGNTGELSF. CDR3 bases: TGTGCCAGCAGCTTTTCGGGGAACACCGGGGAGCTGTCTTTT.

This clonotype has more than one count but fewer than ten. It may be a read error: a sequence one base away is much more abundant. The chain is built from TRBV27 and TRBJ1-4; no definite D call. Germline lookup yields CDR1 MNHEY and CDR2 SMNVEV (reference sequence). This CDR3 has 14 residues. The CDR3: CASSFGTTNEELFF. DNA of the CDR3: TGTGCCAGCAGTTTTGGTACCACTAATGAAGAACTGTTTTTT.

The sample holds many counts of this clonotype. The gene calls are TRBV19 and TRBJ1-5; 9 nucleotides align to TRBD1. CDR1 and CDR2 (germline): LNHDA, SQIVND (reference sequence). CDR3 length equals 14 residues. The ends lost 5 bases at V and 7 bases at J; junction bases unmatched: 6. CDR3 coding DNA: TGTGCCAGTAGTGACGGGACAGGGCACCAGCCCCAGCATTTT. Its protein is CASSDGTGHQPQHF.

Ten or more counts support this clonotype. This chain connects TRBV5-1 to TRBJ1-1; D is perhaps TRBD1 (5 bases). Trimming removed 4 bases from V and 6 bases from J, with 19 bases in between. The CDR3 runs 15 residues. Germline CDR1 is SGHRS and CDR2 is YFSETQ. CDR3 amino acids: CASSRTGVDIAEAFF. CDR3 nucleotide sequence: TGCGCCAGCAGCAGAACAGGAGTTGATATCGCTGAAGCTTTCTTT.

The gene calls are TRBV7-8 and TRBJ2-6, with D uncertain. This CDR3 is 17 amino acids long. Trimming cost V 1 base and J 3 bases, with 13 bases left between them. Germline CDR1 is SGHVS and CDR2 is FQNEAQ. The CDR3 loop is CASSLVAGFGGANVLTF. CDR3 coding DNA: TGTGCCAGCAGCTTAGTGGCCGGTTTTGGTGGGGCCAACGTCCTGACTTTC. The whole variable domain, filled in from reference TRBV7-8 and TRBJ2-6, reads GAGVSQSPRYKVAKRGQDVALRCDPISGHVSLFWYQQALGQGPEFLTYFQNEAQLDKSGLPSDRFFAERPEGSVSTLKIQRTQQEDSAVYLCASSLVAGFGGANVLTFGAGSRLTVL.

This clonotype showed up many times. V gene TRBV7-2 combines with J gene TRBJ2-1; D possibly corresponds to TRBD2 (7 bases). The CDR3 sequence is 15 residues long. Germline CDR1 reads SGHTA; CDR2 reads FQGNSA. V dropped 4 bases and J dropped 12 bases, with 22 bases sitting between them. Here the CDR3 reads CASSSPGLPTGLQFF. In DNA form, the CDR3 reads TGTGCCAGCAGCTCCCCGGGACTACCTACAGGGTTGCAGTTCTTC.